This T cell receptor beta chain was obtained from a study of CD8+ T cells in alopecia areata. V was pared by 4 bases and J by 4 bases, with 6 bases of the junction left unmatched. This CDR3 spans 16 amino acids. CDR1 and CDR2 (germline): MGHRA, YSYEKL. As for this clone: Its antigen is not known.

RNA extraction and reverse transcription yielded cDNA as sequencing template. This table comes from immunoSEQ multiplex PCR, and its TCRdb copy is limited to in-frame clones, with some not included. The sample includes fewer than 250,000 clones, about 60% of them seen just once. Study-level points and caveats: Tofacitinib delivered significant drops in scalp clonality and in expanded CD8+ clones among the top 100. Numerous clones, expanded in lesions, remained in scalp and blood during tofacitinib.

Specified treatment: oral pan-JAK inhibitor, 5-10 mg twice daily. Alopecia areata patients provided lesional scalp punch biopsies and peripheral blood, both collected for the study. The rearrangement uses TRBV4-1 and TRBJ2-2; TRBD2 aligns across 10 bases. Sequencing used CD4+ T cells sorted from blood, obtained at week 4, from a patient treated with tofacitinib. This TCR was recovered from a human donor with alopecia areata. The CDR3, as DNA: TGCGCCAGCAGCCCCCCCCTAGCGGGAGTCACCGGGGAGCTGTTTTTT. Encoded protein: CASSPPLAGVTGELFF.